The 20 T cell receptor beta chains presented below share a single source sample, sequenced in a study of blood T cell repertoires in COVID-19. Sequenced by immunoSEQ multiplex PCR; TCRdb stores in-frame clones only, minus some. Counted here are approximately 530,000 clones, approximately 91% occurring once; the ten biggest clones make up roughly 8.3%. Specimen: peripheral blood. These receptors all come from a woman aged 45-60 years with COVID-19, enrolled during active disease.

V gene TRBV10-1 combines with J gene TRBJ2-1, with a tentative D call TRBD2 (5 bases). Germline V CDR1 and CDR2: WNHNN, SYGVQD (reference sequence). CDR3 length: 14 amino acids. V shed 7 bases and J shed 5 bases, with 15 bases lying between them. CDR3 nucleotide sequence: TGCGCCAGCAACCGGGATTATAGGGACAATGAGCAGTTCTTC. Amino acid sequence: CASNRDYRDNEQFF.

The chain has TRBV5-1 and TRBJ2-7; 8 bases fit TRBD1. Unmatched junction bases numbered 12, after V lost 5 bases and J lost 5 bases. CDR1 and CDR2 (germline): SGHRS, YFSETQ. The CDR3 loop spans 15 amino acids. CDR3 protein: CASRTLWTGKNEQYF. CDR3 DNA sequence: TGCGCCAGCAGAACTCTCTGGACAGGGAAGAACGAGCAGTACTTC.

The gene calls are TRBV5-1 and TRBJ2-7, with D possibly being TRBD1 (7 bases). The CDR3 has 14 amino acids. The V and J ends lost 5 bases and 4 bases respectively, with 16 bases between them. Germline values: CDR1 SGHRS, CDR2 YFSETQ. The CDR3 sequence: CASSALEGAYEQYF. The CDR3 DNA reads as TGCGCCAGCAGTGCTTTGGAGGGGGCGTACGAGCAGTACTTC.

The chain links TRBV5-1 to TRBJ1-1; D gene ambiguous. V lost 5 bases and J 8 bases, leaving 13 bases between the germline ends. Per germline, CDR1 SGHRS and CDR2 YFSETQ. The CDR3 extends over 12 amino acids. CDR3: CASSSDRQEAFF. CDR3 sequence (DNA): TGCGCCAGCAGTTCGGATCGACAAGAAGCTTTCTTT.

The chain has TRBV9 and TRBJ1-4; tentatively, D is TRBD1 (6 bases). The CDR3 runs to 15 residues. The V end was cut by 4 bases, the J end by 1 base, with 11 bases between. Germline V gene data show CDR1 as SGDLS and CDR2 as YYNGEE. For the CDR3, the DNA is TGTGCCAGCAGCAGAAGGGGGGGAACTAATGAAAAACTGTTTTTT. As protein: CASSRRGGTNEKLFF.

This chain links TRBV27 with TRBJ1-6; no clear D gene. V shed 4 bases and J shed 11 bases, with 15 bases lying between them. The CDR3 covers 14 residues. Germline V CDR1 and CDR2: MNHEY, SMNVEV (reference sequence). CDR3 sequence (DNA): TGTGCCAGCAGTTCGTGGCCTGGAGGGACACCCCTCCACTTT. Its protein is CASSSWPGGTPLHF.

This clone was seen just once. The rearrangement links TRBV7-9 to TRBJ1-1; D unresolved. The germline V gene encodes CDR1 SEHNR and CDR2 FQNEAQ (reference sequence). Trimming removed 5 bases at V and 4 bases at J, with 11 bases between. The CDR3 runs to 13 residues. CDR3 residues: CASSGGEGTEAFF. For the CDR3, the DNA is TGTGCCAGCAGCGGAGGCGAGGGCACTGAAGCTTTCTTT.

This clone was recorded only once. The rearrangement links TRBV2 to TRBJ1-6; D may be TRBD1 (6 bases). The germline CDR1 and CDR2 sequences are SNHLY and FYNNEI. The V end was cut by 9 bases, the J end by 9 bases, with 15 bases between. The CDR3 loop spans 13 amino acids. CDR3 residues: CARTDSYSSPLHF. CDR3 sequence (DNA): TGTGCCAGGACGGACAGTTACAGTTCACCCCTCCACTTT.

The chain is built from TRBV19 and TRBJ2-7; D might be TRBD2 (7 bases). There are 15 residues in the CDR3. The V end was cut by 3 bases, the J end by 0 bases, with 12 bases between. The germline V gene encodes CDR1 LNHDA and CDR2 SQIVND (reference sequence). This CDR3 reads CASSINAGASYEQYF. CDR3 DNA sequence: TGTGCCAGTAGTATCAATGCGGGGGCCTCCTACGAGCAGTACTTC.

The V call is TRBV7-2, the J call TRBJ2-3; 7 nucleotides match TRBD2. V trimming: 8 bases; J trimming: 6 bases; junction bases outside the gene matches: 5. This CDR3 has 12 residues. Germline lookup yields CDR1 SGHTA and CDR2 FQGNSA. This CDR3 reads CASSDGGDTQYF. The CDR3 DNA reads as TGTGCCAGCTCTGACGGGGGGGATACGCAGTATTTT. Filled out from reference TRBV7-2 and TRBJ2-3, the complete variable domain reads GAGVSQSPSNKVTEKGKDVELRCDPISGHTALYWYRQSLGQGLEFLIYFQGNSAPDKSGLPSDRFSAERTGGSVSTLTIQRTQQEDSAVYLCASSDGGDTQYFGPGTRLTVL.

This chain links TRBV9 with TRBJ2-5; 9 bases match TRBD2. V dropped 0 bases and J dropped 5; count of bases not matched to a gene: 5. Germline CDR1 and CDR2: SGDLS and YYNGEE. The CDR3 covers 15 residues. Written as DNA, the CDR3 is TGTGCCAGCAGCGTAGGCGGGGGGGCCTCGGAGACCCAGTACTTC. It is translated as CASSVGGGASETQYF.

The rearrangement links TRBV13 to TRBJ2-7, with D perhaps TRBD2 (5 bases). Germline values: CDR1 PRHDT, CDR2 FYEKMQ (reference sequence). V was clipped by 4 bases and J by 3 bases, with 16 bases between them. This CDR3 region has 15 residues. This CDR3 reads CASSWTGHRGYEQYF. The DNA for the CDR3 is TGTGCCAGCAGCTGGACGGGCCACCGGGGCTACGAGCAGTACTTC. Together with reference TRBV13 and TRBJ2-7, the CDR3 gives the full variable domain: AAGVIQSPRHLIKEKRETATLKCYPIPRHDTVYWYQQGPGQDPQFLISFYEKMQSDKGSIPDRFSAQQFSDYHSELNMSSLELGDSALYFCASSWTGHRGYEQYFGPGTRLTVT.

This chain links TRBV19 with TRBJ1-6; 10 bases match TRBD1. V shed 2 bases and J 7 bases; nucleotides not matched to a gene: 8. The CDR3 consists of 17 residues. Germline V gene data show CDR1 as LNHDA and CDR2 as SQIVND (reference sequence). This CDR3 is CASSIFSGTGVNSPLHF. As DNA, the CDR3 is TGTGCCAGTAGTATATTTTCCGGGACAGGGGTGAATTCACCCCTCCACTTT.

This sequence joins TRBV7-8 and TRBJ1-2; D not certain. CDR1 SGHVS and CDR2 FQNEAQ come from the germline V gene. CDR3 length: 16 residues. V lost 2 bases and J lost 0, with 13 bases in between. CDR3 protein: CASSLLVLRANYGYTF. The DNA for the CDR3 is TGTGCCAGCAGCTTACTTGTACTGAGAGCTAACTATGGCTACACCTTC.

The chain employs TRBV6-1 and TRBJ1-3; a weak D match, TRBD1 (6 bases). Germline CDR1 is MNHNS and CDR2 is SASEGT. The CDR3 spans 16 residues. Trimming pared 3 bases from V and 1 base from J, leaving 13 bases between. CDR3 bases: TGTGCCAGCAGTGATCACCGGACAGCTTCTGGAAACACCATATATTTT. It codes for CASSDHRTASGNTIYF.

This chain joins TRBV20-1 and TRBJ1-2; 8 bases align to TRBD1. This CDR3 region has 14 residues. V shed 3 bases, J shed 6 bases, and the junction held 9 bases outside the gene matches. Germline-derived CDR1 and CDR2 are DFQATT and SNEGSKA (reference sequence). CDR3 sequence: CSASLETGADGYTF. DNA of the CDR3: TGCAGTGCTAGTCTCGAGACAGGGGCGGATGGCTACACCTTC.

The chain links TRBV2 to TRBJ1-2, with a possible D match to TRBD1 (6 bases). Trimming removed 6 bases at V and 8 bases at J, with 16 bases between. The CDR3 sequence is 13 residues long. CDR1 is SNHLY, CDR2 FYNNEI, per germline. For the CDR3, the DNA is TGTGCCAGCAGGAAACAGGGTACAGAGGGCTACACCTTC. As protein: CASRKQGTEGYTF.

The CDR3 DNA reads as TGTGCCAGCAGCTTACAGGGGTGGGTTACTGAAGCTTTCTTT. Translated, it gives CASSLQGWVTEAFF. The gene calls are TRBV13 and TRBJ1-1, with a weak D call TRBD1 (6 bases). CDR3 length equals 14 residues. The germline V gene encodes CDR1 PRHDT and CDR2 FYEKMQ (reference sequence). V gave up 2 bases and J gave up 5 bases, with 12 bases separating them.

This clone came up a few times. The chain employs TRBV2 and TRBJ1-1; D possibly corresponds to TRBD1 (6 bases). There are 14 residues in the CDR3. From germline, CDR1 is SNHLY and CDR2 FYNNEI. V gave up 8 bases and J gave up 2 bases, with 15 bases separating them. CDR3 in amino acids: CASLMGASNTEAFF. Here the CDR3 DNA reads TGTGCCAGCCTGATGGGGGCCTCTAACACTGAAGCTTTCTTT.

A few counts support this clone. V and J are TRBV2 and TRBJ2-3, with TRBD1 matching 7 bases. Unmatched junction bases numbered 3, after V lost 6 bases and J lost 0 bases. The CDR3 runs 14 residues. Germline V lookup: CDR1 SNHLY, CDR2 FYNNEI. The CDR3 DNA follows: TGTGCCAGCAGGACAGGGATTAGCACAGATACGCAGTATTTT. Residues: CASRTGISTDTQYF.